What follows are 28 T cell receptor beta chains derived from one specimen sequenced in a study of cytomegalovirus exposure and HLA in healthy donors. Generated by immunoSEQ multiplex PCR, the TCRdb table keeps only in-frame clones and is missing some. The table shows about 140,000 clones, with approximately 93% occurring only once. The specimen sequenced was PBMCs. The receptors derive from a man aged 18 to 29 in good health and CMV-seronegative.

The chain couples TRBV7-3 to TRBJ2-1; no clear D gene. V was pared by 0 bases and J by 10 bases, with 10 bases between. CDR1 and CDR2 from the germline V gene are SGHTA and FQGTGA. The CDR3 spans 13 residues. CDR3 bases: TGTGCCAGCAGCTTAACGACATCGTCAGAGCAGTTCTTC. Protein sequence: CASSLTTSSEQFF.

CDR3 coding DNA: TGTGCCAGCAGGCGGACAGGTCCCAATCAGCCCCAGCATTTT. Translation: CASRRTGPNQPQHF. The chain has TRBV27 and TRBJ1-5; TRBD1 matches 7 bases. The V gene end was trimmed by 6 bases and the J gene end by 3 bases; junction bases not matched to a gene: 5. Germline V gene lookup returns CDR1 MNHEY and CDR2 SMNVEV (reference sequence). CDR3 length: 14 residues.

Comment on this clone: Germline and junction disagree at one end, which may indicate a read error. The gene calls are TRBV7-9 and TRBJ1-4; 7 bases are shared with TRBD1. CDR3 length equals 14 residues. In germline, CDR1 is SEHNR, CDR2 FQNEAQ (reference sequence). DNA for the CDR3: TGTGCCAGCACCTTACCGGGACAGAATGAAAAACTGTTTTTT. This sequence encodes CASTLPGQNEKLFF. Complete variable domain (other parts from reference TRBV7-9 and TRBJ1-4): DTGVSQNPRHKITKRGQNVTFRCDPISEHNRLYWYRQTLGQGPEFLTYFQNEAQLEKSRLLSDRFSAERPKGSFSTLEIQRTEQGDSAMYLCASTLPGQNEKLFFGSGTQLSVL.

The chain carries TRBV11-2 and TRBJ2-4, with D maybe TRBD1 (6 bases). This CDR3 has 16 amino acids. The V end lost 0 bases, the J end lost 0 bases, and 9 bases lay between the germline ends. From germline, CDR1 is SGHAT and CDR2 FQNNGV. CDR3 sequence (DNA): TGTGCCAGCAGCTTAGAGGGGGCACAAGCCAAAAACATTCAGTACTTC. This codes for CASSLEGAQAKNIQYF.

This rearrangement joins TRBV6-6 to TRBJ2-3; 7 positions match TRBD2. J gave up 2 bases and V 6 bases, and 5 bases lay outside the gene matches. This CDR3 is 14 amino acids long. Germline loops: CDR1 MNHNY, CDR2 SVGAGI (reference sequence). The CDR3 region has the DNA TGTGCCAGCAGACTAGCGAGAAACACAGATACGCAGTATTTT. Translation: CASRLARNTDTQYF.

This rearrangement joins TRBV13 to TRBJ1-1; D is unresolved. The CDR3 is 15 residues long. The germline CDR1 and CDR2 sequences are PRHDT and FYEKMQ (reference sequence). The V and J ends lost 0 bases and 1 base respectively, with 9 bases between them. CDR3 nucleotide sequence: TGTGCCAGCAGCTTAGGGCCGGGTGGGAACACTGAAGCTTTCTTT. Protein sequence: CASSLGPGGNTEAFF.

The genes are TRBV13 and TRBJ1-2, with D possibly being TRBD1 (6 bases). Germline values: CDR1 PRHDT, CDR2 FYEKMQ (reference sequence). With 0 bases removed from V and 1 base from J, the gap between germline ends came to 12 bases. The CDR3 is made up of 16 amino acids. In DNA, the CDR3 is TGTGCCAGCAGCTTAGGGGGAGGGGGACATAACTATGGCTACACCTTC. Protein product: CASSLGGGGHNYGYTF.

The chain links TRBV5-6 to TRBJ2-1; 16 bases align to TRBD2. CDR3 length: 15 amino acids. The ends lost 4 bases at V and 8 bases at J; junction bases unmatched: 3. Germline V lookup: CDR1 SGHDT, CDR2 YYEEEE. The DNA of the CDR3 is TGTGCCAGCAGCCGGGGACTAGCGGGAGGGCATGAGCAGTTCTTC. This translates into CASSRGLAGGHEQFF.

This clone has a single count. CDR3 residues: CASSEAGKGSNQPQHF. As DNA, the CDR3 is TGTGCCAGCAGTGAGGCAGGGAAGGGTAGCAATCAGCCCCAGCATTTT. This chain joins TRBV25-1 and TRBJ1-5, with a possible D match to TRBD1 (5 bases). The CDR3 has 16 amino acids. CDR1 is MGHDK, CDR2 SYGVNS, per germline. V lost 3 bases and J 0 bases, leaving 12 bases between the germline ends.

CDR3 sequence: CASSQVRGMEAFF. Here the CDR3 DNA reads TGCGCCAGCAGCCAAGTGAGGGGGATGGAAGCTTTCTTT. V usage is TRBV4-3 and J usage is TRBJ1-1, with D perhaps matching TRBD1 (6 bases). The CDR3 has 13 amino acids. Trimming pared 1 base from V and 8 bases from J, leaving 11 bases between. Germline lookup yields CDR1 LGHNA and CDR2 YSLEER.

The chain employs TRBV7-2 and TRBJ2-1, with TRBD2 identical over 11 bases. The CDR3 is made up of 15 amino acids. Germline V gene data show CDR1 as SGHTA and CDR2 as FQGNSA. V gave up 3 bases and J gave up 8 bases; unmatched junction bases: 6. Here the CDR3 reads CASSFVAGGPDEQFF. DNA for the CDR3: TGTGCCAGCAGCTTCGTAGCGGGAGGGCCTGATGAGCAGTTCTTC.

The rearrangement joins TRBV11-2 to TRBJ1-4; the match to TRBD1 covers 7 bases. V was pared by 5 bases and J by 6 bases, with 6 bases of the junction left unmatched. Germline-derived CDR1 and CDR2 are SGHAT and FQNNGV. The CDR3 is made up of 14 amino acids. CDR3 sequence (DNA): TGTGCCAGCAGCCTAAGACAGGGTGATGAAAAACTGTTTTTT. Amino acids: CASSLRQGDEKLFF.

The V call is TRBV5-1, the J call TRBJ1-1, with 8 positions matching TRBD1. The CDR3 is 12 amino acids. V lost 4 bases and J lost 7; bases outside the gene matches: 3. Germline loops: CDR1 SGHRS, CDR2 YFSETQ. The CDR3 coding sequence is TGCGCCAGCAGCCCCGGGACAGGTGAAGCTTTCTTT. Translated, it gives CASSPGTGEAFF.

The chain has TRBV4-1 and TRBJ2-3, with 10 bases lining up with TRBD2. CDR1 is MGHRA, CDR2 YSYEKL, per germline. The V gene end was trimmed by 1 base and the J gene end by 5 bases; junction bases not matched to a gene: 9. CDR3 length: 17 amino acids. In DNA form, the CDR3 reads TGCGCCAGCAGCCAAGTAGGGTTTGCTAGCGGGGGAGATACGCAGTATTTT. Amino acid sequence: CASSQVGFASGGDTQYF.

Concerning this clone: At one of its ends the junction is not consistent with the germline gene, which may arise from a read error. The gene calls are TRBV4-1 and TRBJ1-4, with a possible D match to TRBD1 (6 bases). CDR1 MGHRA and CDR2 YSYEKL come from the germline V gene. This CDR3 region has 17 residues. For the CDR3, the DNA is TGCGCCAGCAGCCAAGAGCTTCTCGGGGGGCTTAATGGAAAACTGTTTTTT. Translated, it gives CASSQELLGGLNGKLFF.

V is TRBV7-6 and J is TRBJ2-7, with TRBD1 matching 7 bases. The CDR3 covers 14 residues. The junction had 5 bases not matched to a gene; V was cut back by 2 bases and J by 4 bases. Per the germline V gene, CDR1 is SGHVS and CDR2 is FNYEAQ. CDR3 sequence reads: CASSLRTGEYEQYF. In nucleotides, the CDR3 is TGTGCCAGCAGCTTACGGACAGGAGAATACGAGCAGTACTTC.

The CDR3 reads CASSLNSGPSYEQYF. CDR3 bases: TGTGCCAGCAGCTTAAATAGCGGGCCCTCCTACGAGCAGTACTTC. The chain recombines TRBV11-3 with TRBJ2-7; 7 positions agree with TRBD2. CDR1 SGHNT and CDR2 YENEEA come from the germline V gene. The CDR3 runs to 15 residues. Unmatched junction bases numbered 4, after V lost 2 bases and J lost 0 bases. The whole variable domain, filled in from reference TRBV11-3 and TRBJ2-7, reads EAGVVQSPRYKIIEKKQPVAFWCNPISGHNTLYWYLQNLGQGPELLIRYENEEAVDDSQLPKDRFSAERLKGVDSTLKIQPAELGDSAVYLCASSLNSGPSYEQYFGPGTRLTVT.

The CDR3 loop is CASSELQGRAGANVLTF. Written as DNA, the CDR3 is TGTGCCAGCAGTGAGTTACAGGGACGGGCTGGGGCCAACGTCCTGACTTTC. The chain couples TRBV6-1 to TRBJ2-6, with a tentative D call TRBD1 (6 bases). The CDR3 has 17 amino acids. Germline CDR1 MNHNS, CDR2 SASEGT. V was trimmed by 3 bases and J by 2 bases, leaving 14 bases between them.

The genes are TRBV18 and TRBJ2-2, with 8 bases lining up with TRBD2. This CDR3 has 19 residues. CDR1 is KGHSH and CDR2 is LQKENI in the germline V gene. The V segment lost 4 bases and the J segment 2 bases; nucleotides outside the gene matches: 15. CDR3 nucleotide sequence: TGTGCCAGCTCACTTATGGCGGGGGGACCCAGGATAAACACCGGGGAGCTGTTTTTT. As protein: CASSLMAGGPRINTGELFF.

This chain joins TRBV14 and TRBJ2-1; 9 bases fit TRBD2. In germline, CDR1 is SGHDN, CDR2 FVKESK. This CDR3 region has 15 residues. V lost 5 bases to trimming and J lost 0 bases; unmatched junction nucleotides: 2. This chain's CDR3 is CASSVSGSSYNEQFF. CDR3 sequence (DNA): TGTGCCAGCAGCGTTAGCGGGAGCTCCTACAATGAGCAGTTCTTC.

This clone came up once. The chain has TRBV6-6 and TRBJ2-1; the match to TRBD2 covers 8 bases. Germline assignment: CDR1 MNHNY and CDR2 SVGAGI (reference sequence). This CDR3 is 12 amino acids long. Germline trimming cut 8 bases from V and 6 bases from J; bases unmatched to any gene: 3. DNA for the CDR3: TGTGCCAGCTCGGGAGGGGGCAATGAGCAGTTCTTC. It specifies CASSGGGNEQFF.

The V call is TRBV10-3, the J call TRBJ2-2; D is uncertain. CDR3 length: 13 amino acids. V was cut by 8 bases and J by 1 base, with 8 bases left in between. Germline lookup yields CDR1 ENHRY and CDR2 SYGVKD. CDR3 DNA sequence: TGTGCCATCGAACAGCAGAACACCGGGGAGCTGTTTTTT. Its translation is CAIEQQNTGELFF.

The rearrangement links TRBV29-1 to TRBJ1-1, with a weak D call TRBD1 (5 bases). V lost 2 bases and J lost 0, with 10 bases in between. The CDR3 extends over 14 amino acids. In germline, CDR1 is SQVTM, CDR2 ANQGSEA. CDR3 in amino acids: CSVERQLMNTEAFF. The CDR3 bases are TGCAGCGTTGAAAGACAGTTAATGAACACTGAAGCTTTCTTT.

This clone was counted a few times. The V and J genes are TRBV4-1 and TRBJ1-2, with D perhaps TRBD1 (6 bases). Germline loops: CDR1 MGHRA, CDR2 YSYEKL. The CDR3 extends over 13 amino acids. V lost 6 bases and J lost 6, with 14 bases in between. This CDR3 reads CASSRWDMNGYTF. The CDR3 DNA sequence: TGCGCCAGCAGTCGATGGGACATGAATGGCTACACCTTC.

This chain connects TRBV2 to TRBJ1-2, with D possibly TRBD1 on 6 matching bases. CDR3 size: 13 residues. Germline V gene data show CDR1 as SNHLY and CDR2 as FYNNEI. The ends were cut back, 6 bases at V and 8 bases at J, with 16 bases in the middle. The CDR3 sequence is CASSDTGRWGYTF. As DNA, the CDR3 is TGTGCCAGCAGCGACACAGGGCGGTGGGGCTACACCTTC.

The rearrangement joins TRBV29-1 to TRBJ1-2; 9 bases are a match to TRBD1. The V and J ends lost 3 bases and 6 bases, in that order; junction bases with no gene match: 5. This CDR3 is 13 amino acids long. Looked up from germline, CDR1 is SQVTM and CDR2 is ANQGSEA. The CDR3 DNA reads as TGCAGCGTTGATTTGGGACAGGGTCATGGCTACACCTTC. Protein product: CSVDLGQGHGYTF. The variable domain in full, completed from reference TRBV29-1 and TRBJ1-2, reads SAVISQKPSRDICQRGTSLTIQCQVDSQVTMMFWYRQQPGQSLTLIATANQGSEATYESGFVIDKFPISRPNLTFSTLTVSNMSPEDSSIYLCSVDLGQGHGYTFGSGTRLTVV.

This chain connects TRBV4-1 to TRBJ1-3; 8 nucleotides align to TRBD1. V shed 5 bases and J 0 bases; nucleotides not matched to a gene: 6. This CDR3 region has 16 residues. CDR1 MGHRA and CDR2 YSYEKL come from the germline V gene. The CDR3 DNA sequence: TGCGCCAGCAGCGTACTCACAGGGGGCTCTGGAAACACCATATATTTT. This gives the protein CASSVLTGGSGNTIYF.

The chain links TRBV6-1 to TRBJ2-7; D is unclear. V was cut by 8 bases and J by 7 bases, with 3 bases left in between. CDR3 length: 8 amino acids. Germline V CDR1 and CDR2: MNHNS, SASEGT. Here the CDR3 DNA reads TGTGCCAGCGGAGAGCAGTACGTC. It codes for CASGEQYV.